A selection of T cell receptor beta chains follows, all from one sample in a study of blood T cell repertoires in COVID-19. Some clones are missing from TCRdb's copy, which holds only in-frame ones; the method was immunoSEQ multiplex PCR. The sample shows about 200,000 clones, about 88% of them seen only once. The sample consisted of peripheral blood. The source of these receptors is a man in his forties with active or convalescent COVID-19. The CDR3 runs from the conserved cysteine through the conserved F or W. A D gene is named only where the DNA matches it firmly. Clone size is given for some rows only: seen once, a few or many times, or a class if the clone is expanded.

V	J	size	D	DNA	CDR3
TRBV7-9	TRBJ1-6	.	TRBD1	TGTGCCAGCAGCCCACAAGGGGGCCAGTATAATTCACCCCTCCACTTT	CASSPQGGQYNSPLHF
TRBV5-1	TRBJ1-1	.	.	TGCGCCAGCAGCCCGAGAGGGAACACTGAAGCTTTCTTT	CASSPRGNTEAFF
TRBV5-1	TRBJ2-6	.	.	TGCGCCAGCAGCCTACCGCGGGACGGCTCTGGGGCCAACGTCCTGACTTTC	CASSLPRDGSGANVLTF
TRBV2	TRBJ2-7	.	.	TGTGCCAGCAGTGAACGGGGACAAATTTACGAGCAGTACTTC	CASSERGQIYEQYF
TRBV19	TRBJ2-1	.	TRBD1	TGTGCCAGTAACGGACAGGACTACAATGAGCAGTTCTTC	CASNGQDYNEQFF
TRBV19	TRBJ1-5	.	TRBD1	TGTGCCAGCGGACAGGGGGTCATTCAGCCCCAGCATTTT	CASGQGVIQPQHF
TRBV7-9	TRBJ2-5	.	TRBD2	TGTGCCAGCACCCGTAGAGAACTAGCGGGAGTGGGAGAGACCCAGTACTTC	CASTRRELAGVGETQYF
TRBV11-3	TRBJ2-7	.	.	TGTGCCAGCAGCTCCGGAGGGGCCTGGTACGAGCAGTACTTC	CASSSGGAWYEQYF
TRBV3-1/TRBV3-2	TRBJ2-7	few	.	TGTGCCAGCAGGCAGGCTTTCCTATCCTACGAGCAGTACTTC	CASRQAFLSYEQYF
TRBV28	TRBJ1-3	.	TRBD1	TGTGCCAGCGAAGGGACAGGGGGCTTCAACTCCCGACTCCCCTACTCTGGAAACACCATATATTTT	CASEGTGGFNSRLPYSGNTIYF
TRBV19	TRBJ1-5	.	TRBD1	TGTGCCAGTAGTATCGGGACAGGGGGCTTTTATAGCAATCAGCCCCAGCATTTT	CASSIGTGGFYSNQPQHF
TRBV28	TRBJ1-5	.	.	TGTGCCAGCAGTTTGATCTCAGGCAATTGGCCCCAGCATTTT	CASSLISGNWPQHF